The T cell receptor (beta chain) described here comes from a study of vaccination and CD4 T cells after COVID-19. Study details: The authors used overlapping spike peptides from SARS-CoV-2, HCoV-NL63, HCoV-OC43 and HCoV-229E to stimulate cells. Cultures serving as controls received a peptide pool (CEFX or HIV-1 Nef) or no peptide.

A few counts support this clonotype. Its antigen is currently unknown. With the Oncomine TCR Beta short-read assay, DNA from cultured CD4+ T cells was sequenced. TCRdb re-called the PCR reads through MiXCR, storing one row per CDR3 protein. Of approximately 20,000 distinct CDR3 sequences in the sample, approximately 60% are singletons; the top ten hold around 7.8%. Treatment defined: approximately 11-day PBMC culture with coronavirus spike peptide pools or control peptides (ViraFEST assay). Culture conditions combined more than 1.5 million PBMCs per well with approximately 10 IU/ml IL-2 and about 9.8 ug/ml peptide pools. Half-medium changes with fresh IL-2 medium occurred on days 3 and 7. This clonotype was sampled from a human donor who had recovered from COVID-19. Sequenced material: CD4+ T cells from blood, cultured in vitro.

CDR3 coding DNA: TGTGCCAGCAGCGAAGGGACAGGGTTAGCTCAGCCCCAGCATTTT. Its translation: CASSEGTGLAQPQHF. The rearrangement uses TRBV5-8 and TRBJ1-5; 9 bases are a match to TRBD1. CDR3 size: 15 residues. From germline, CDR1 is SGHTS and CDR2 YDEGEE. J gave up 6 bases and V 4 bases, and 8 bases lay outside the gene matches.